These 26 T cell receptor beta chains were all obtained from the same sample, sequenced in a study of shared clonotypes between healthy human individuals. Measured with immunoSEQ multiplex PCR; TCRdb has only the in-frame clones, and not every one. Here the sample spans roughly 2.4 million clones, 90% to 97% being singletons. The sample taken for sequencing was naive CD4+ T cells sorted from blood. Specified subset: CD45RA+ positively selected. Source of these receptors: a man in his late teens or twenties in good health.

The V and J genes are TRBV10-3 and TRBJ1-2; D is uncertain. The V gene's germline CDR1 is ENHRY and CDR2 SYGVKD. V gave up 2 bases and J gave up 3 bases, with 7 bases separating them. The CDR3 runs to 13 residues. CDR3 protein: CAISEAPDYGYTF. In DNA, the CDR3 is TGTGCCATCAGTGAGGCCCCGGACTATGGCTACACCTTC.

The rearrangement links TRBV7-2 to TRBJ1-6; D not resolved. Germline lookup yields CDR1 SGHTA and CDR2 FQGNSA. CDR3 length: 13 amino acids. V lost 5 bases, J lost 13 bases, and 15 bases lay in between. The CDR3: CASSPGIFGPLHF. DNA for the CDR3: TGTGCCAGCAGCCCCGGAATCTTTGGGCCCCTCCACTTT.

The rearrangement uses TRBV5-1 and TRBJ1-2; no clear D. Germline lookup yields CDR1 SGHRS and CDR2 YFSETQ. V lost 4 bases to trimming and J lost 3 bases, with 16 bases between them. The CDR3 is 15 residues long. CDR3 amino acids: CASSRREGADYGYTF. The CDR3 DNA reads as TGCGCCAGCAGCAGACGGGAAGGCGCAGACTATGGCTACACCTTC.

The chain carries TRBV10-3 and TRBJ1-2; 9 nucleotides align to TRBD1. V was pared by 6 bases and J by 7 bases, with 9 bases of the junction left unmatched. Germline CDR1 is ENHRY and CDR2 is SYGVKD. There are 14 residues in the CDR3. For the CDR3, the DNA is TGTGCCATCAGCCGGGCCGGGACAGGGCTTGGCTACACCTTC. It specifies CAISRAGTGLGYTF.

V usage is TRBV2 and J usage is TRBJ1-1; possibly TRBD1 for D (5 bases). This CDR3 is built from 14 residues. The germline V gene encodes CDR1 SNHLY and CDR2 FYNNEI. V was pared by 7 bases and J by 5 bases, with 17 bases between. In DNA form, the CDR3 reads TGTGCCAGCATCGGGGCCCCGGGGGGGACTGAAGCTTTCTTT. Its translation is CASIGAPGGTEAFF.

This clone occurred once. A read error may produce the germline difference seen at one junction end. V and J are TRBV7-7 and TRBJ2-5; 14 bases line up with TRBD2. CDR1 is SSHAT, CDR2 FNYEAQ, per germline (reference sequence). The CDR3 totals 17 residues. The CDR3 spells CASSLTGLAGGQETQYF. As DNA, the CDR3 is TGTGCTAGCAGCTTAACCGGACTAGCGGGGGGACAAGAGACCCAGTACTTC.

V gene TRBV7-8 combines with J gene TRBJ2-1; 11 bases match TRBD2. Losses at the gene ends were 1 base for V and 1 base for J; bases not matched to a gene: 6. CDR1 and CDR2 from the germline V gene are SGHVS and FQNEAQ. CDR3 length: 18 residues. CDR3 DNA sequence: TGTGCCAGCAGCTTAGGGTGGCTAGCGGGAGGTTCCTACAATGAGCAGTTCTTC. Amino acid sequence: CASSLGWLAGGSYNEQFF. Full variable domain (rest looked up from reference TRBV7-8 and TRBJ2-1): GAGVSQSPRYKVAKRGQDVALRCDPISGHVSLFWYQQALGQGPEFLTYFQNEAQLDKSGLPSDRFFAERPEGSVSTLKIQRTQQEDSAVYLCASSLGWLAGGSYNEQFFGPGTRLTVL.

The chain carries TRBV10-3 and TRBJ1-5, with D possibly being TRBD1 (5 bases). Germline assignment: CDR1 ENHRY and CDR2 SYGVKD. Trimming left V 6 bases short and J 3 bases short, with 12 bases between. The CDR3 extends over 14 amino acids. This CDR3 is CAISAGGDNQPQHF. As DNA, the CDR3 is TGTGCCATCAGCGCGGGAGGGGACAATCAGCCCCAGCATTTT.

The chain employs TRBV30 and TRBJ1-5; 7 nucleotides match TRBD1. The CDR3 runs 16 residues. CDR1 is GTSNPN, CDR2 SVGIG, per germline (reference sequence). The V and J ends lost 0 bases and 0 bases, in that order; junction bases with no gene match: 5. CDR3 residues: CAWSVPRGSSNQPQHF. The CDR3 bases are TGTGCCTGGAGTGTTCCCAGGGGGAGTAGCAATCAGCCCCAGCATTTT. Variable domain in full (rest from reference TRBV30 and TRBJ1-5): SQTIHQWPATLVQPVGSPLSLECTVEGTSNPNLYWYRQAAGRGLQLLFYSVGIGQISSEVPQNLSASRPQDRQFILSSKKLLLSDSGFYLCAWSVPRGSSNQPQHFGDGTRLSIL.

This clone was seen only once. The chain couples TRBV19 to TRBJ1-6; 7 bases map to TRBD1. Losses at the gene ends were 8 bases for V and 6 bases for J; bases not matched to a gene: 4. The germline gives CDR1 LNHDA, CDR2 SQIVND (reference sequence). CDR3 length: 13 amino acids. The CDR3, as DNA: TGTGCCAGTCAAAGACAGGGTAATTCACCCCTCCACTTT. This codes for CASQRQGNSPLHF.

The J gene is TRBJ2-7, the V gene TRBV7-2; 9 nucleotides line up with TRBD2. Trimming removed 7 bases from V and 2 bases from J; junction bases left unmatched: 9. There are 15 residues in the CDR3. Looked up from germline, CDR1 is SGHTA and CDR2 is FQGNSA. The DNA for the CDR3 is TGTGCCAGCAACCCGCCTAGCGGGGCCCCCTACGAGCAGTACTTC. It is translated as CASNPPSGAPYEQYF.

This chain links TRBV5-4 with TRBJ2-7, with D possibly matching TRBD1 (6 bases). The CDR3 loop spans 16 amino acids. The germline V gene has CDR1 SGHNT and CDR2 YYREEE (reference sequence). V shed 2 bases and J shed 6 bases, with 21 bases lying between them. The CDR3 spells CASSLSRVGRGTEQYF. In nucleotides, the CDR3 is TGTGCCAGCAGCTTAAGTCGCGTTGGCAGGGGAACCGAGCAGTACTTC.

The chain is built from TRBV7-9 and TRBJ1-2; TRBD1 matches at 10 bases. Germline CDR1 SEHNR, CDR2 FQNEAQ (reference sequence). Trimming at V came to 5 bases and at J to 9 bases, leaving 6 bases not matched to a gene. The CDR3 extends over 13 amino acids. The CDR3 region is CASSPTGGASYTF. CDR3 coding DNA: TGTGCCAGCAGCCCGACAGGGGGCGCGAGCTACACCTTC.

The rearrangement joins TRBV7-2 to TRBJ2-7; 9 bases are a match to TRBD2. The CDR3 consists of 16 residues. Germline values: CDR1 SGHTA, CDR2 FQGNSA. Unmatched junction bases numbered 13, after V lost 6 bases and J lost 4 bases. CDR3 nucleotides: TGTGCCAGCAGTTCCATTTGGCGGGAGGGCCTGTACGAGCAGTACTTC. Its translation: CASSSIWREGLYEQYF.

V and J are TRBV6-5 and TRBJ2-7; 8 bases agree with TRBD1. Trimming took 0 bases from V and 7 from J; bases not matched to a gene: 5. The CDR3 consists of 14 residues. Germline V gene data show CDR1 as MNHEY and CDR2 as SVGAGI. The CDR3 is CASSYSGRGREQYF. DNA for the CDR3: TGTGCCAGCAGTTACTCAGGCAGGGGGCGGGAGCAGTACTTC.

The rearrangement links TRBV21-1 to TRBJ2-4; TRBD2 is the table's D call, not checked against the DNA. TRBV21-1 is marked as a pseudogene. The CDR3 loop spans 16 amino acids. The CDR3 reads CASSKPRLWAKNIQYF. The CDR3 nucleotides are TGTGCCAGCAGCAAACCGAGGTTGTGGGCCAAAAACATTCAGTACTTC.

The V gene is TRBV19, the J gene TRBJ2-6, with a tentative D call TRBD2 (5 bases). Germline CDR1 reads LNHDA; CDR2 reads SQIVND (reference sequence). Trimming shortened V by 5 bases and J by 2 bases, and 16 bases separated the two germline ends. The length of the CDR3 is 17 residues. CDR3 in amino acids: CASSAPRDLTGANVLTF. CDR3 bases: TGTGCCAGTAGTGCCCCCCGGGATTTGACTGGGGCCAACGTCCTGACTTTC.

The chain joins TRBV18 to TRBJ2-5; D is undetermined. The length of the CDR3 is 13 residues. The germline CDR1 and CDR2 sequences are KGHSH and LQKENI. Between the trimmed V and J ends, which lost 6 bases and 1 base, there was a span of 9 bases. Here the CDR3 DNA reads TGTGCCAGCTCTGGTGGACCCCAAGAGACCCAGTACTTC. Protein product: CASSGGPQETQYF.

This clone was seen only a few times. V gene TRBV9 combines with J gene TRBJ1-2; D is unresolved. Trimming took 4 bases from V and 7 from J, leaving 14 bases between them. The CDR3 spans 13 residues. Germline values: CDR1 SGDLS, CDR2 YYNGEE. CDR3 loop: CASSPRRLGGYTF. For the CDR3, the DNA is TGTGCCAGCAGCCCTAGAAGGTTGGGTGGCTACACCTTC. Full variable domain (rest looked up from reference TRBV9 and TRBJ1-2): DSGVTQTPKHLITATGQRVTLRCSPRSGDLSVYWYQQSLDQGLQFLIQYYNGEERAKGNILERFSAQQFPDLHSELNLSSLELGDSALYFCASSPRRLGGYTFGSGTRLTVV.

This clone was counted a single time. The CDR3 protein is CASSQDKNGNTDTQYF. The CDR3 nucleotides are TGTGCCAGCAGCCAAGATAAAAACGGCAACACAGATACGCAGTATTTT. This chain uses TRBV4-2 with TRBJ2-3; the D is unclear. The CDR3 contains 16 residues. V was cut by 0 bases and J by 2 bases, with 12 bases left in between. CDR1 is LGHNA and CDR2 is YNFKEQ in the germline V gene.

The CDR3 loop is CASSSSGDPATLYEQYF. DNA of the CDR3: TGCGCCAGCAGCTCCTCGGGAGACCCGGCCACTCTCTACGAGCAGTACTTC. The chain uses TRBV5-1 and TRBJ2-7; tentative D call: TRBD2 (6 bases). V was clipped by 3 bases and J by 3 bases, with 22 bases between them. CDR1 is SGHRS and CDR2 is YFSETQ in the germline V gene. The CDR3 covers 17 residues.

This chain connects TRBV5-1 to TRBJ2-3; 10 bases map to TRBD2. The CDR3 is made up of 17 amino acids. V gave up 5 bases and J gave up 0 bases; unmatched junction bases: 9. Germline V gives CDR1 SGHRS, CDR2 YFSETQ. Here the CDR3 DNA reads TGCGCCAGCAGGGCTAGCGGGAGCCCCGTTAGCACAGATACGCAGTATTTT. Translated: CASRASGSPVSTDTQYF. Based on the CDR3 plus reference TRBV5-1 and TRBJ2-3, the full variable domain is KAGVTQTPRYLIKTRGQQVTLSCSPISGHRSVSWYQQTPGQGLQFLFEYFSETQRNKGNFPGRFSGRQFSNSRSEMNVSTLELGDSALYLCASRASGSPVSTDTQYFGPGTRLTVL.

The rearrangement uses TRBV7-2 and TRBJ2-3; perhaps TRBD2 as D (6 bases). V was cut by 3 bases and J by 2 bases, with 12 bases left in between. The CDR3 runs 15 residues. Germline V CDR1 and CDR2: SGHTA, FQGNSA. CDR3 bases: TGTGCCAGCAGCTTCCCGGGACTCCTCACAGATACGCAGTATTTT. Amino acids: CASSFPGLLTDTQYF.

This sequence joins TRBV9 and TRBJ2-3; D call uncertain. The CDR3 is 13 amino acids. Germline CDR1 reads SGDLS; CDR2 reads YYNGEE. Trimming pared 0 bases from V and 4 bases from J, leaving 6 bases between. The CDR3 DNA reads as TGTGCCAGCAGCGTAGAACGGCCAGATACGCAGTATTTT. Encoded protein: CASSVERPDTQYF.

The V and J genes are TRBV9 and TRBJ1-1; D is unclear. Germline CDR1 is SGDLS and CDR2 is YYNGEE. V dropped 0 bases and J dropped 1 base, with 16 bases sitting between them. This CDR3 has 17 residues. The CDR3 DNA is TGTGCCAGCAGCGTAGACCCCCTGGGCAGGACGAACACTGAAGCTTTCTTT. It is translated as CASSVDPLGRTNTEAFF.

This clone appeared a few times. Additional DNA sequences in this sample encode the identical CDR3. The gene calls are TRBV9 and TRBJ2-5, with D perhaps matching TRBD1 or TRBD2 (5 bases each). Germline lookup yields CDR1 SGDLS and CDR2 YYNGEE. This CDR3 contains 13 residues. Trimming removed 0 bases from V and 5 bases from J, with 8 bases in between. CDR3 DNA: TGTGCCAGCAGCGTAGGGGGCGGGGAGACCCAGTACTTC. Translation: CASSVGGGETQYF.